A single sample gave rise to the 30 T cell receptor beta chains below, sequenced in a study of CD8 T cells in Susac syndrome. Random-hexamer reverse transcription was applied to roughly 0.5 to 1 ug RNA. TCRdb re-analysed the immunoSEQ multiplex PCR reads in MiXCR, keeping a single row per CDR3 protein. The table includes about 150,000 distinct CDR3 sequences, approximately 95% detected once. The sequencing sample was made of CD4+ T cells from PBMCs. The receptors were gathered from a human donor with Susac syndrome.

The V call is TRBV9, the J call TRBJ2-5; maybe TRBD1 (5 bases). CDR3 length equals 14 residues. CDR1 SGDLS and CDR2 YYNGEE come from the germline V gene. Deletions cut 0 bases from V and 2 bases from J, with 8 bases between. The CDR3 nucleotides are TGTGCCAGCAGCGTAGGTAGGGGACAAGAGACCCAGTACTTC. Translated, it gives CASSVGRGQETQYF.

The chain carries TRBV27 and TRBJ1-1; no definite D call. V was cut by 1 base and J by 0 bases, with 12 bases left in between. There are 16 residues in the CDR3. From germline, CDR1 is MNHEY and CDR2 SMNVEV (reference sequence). The CDR3 spells CASSLWRTLMNTEAFF. For the CDR3, the DNA is TGTGCCAGCAGTTTATGGCGGACCCTTATGAACACTGAAGCTTTCTTT.

The rearrangement uses TRBV19 and TRBJ1-2; 8 bases are a match to TRBD1. Germline lookup yields CDR1 LNHDA and CDR2 SQIVND (reference sequence). There are 13 residues in the CDR3. With 11 bases clipped from V and 6 bases from J, the junction kept 11 bases outside the gene matches. In DNA form, the CDR3 reads TGTGCCGCTCAGGGGGCGCTTTTCAATGGCTACACCTTC. It codes for CAAQGALFNGYTF.

The chain joins TRBV18 to TRBJ1-6; TRBD1 agrees at 8 bases. The CDR3 totals 16 residues. The V and J ends lost 6 bases and 6 bases, in that order; junction bases with no gene match: 10. Germline V CDR1 and CDR2: KGHSH, LQKENI. The CDR3 sequence: CASSSAVTGVNSPLHF. The CDR3 DNA sequence: TGTGCCAGCTCGTCGGCGGTGACAGGGGTTAATTCACCCCTCCACTTT.

This sequence joins TRBV19 and TRBJ2-2; possibly TRBD1 or TRBD2 for D (5 bases each). This CDR3 contains 14 residues. From germline, CDR1 is LNHDA and CDR2 SQIVND (reference sequence). V lost 6 bases and J 5 bases, leaving 13 bases between the germline ends. The CDR3 bases are TGTGCCAGTAGACCTACTGGGGGAACCGGGGAGCTGTTTTTT. This translates into CASRPTGGTGELFF.

This chain connects TRBV29-1 to TRBJ2-3; 8 nucleotides match TRBD2. The CDR3 runs to 14 residues. V lost 4 bases, J lost 1 base, and 4 bases stayed unmatched. CDR1 is SQVTM and CDR2 is ANQGSEA in the germline V gene. This CDR3 reads CSVAGGSRTDTQYF. The CDR3, as DNA: TGCAGCGTTGCGGGGGGGAGCCGCACAGATACGCAGTATTTT.

V usage is TRBV20-1 and J usage is TRBJ1-6; unclear D gene. Germline V gene sequence: CDR1 DFQATT, CDR2 SNEGSKA (reference sequence). The CDR3 has 15 residues. Between the trimmed V and J ends, which lost 6 bases and 0 bases, there was a span of 12 bases. The CDR3 reads CSAPLQLSYNSPLHF. The CDR3 DNA is TGCAGTGCCCCCCTACAGCTCTCCTATAATTCACCCCTCCACTTT.

The chain employs TRBV14 and TRBJ1-1; 7 nucleotides line up with TRBD1. The CDR3 has 14 amino acids. The V segment lost 5 bases and the J segment 1 base; nucleotides outside the gene matches: 4. Germline CDR1 reads SGHDN; CDR2 reads FVKESK. CDR3 sequence reads: CASSVTGANTEAFF. In DNA form, the CDR3 reads TGTGCCAGCAGCGTCACAGGGGCGAACACTGAAGCTTTCTTT.

The chain is built from TRBV9 and TRBJ1-1; a possible D gene is TRBD1 (6 bases). The CDR3 runs to 14 residues. The germline V gene has CDR1 SGDLS and CDR2 YYNGEE. V lost 4 bases and J lost 1, with 11 bases in between. The CDR3 nucleotides read TGTGCCAGCAGCCCCGGACAGCCGAACACTGAAGCTTTCTTT. Translating it yields CASSPGQPNTEAFF.

This clonotype was seen a single time. This sequence joins TRBV29-1 and TRBJ1-3, with D maybe TRBD1 (5 bases). Germline CDR1 is SQVTM and CDR2 is ANQGSEA. This CDR3 contains 13 residues. The ends were cut back, 5 bases at V and 4 bases at J, with 12 bases in the middle. CDR3 sequence: CSVKGANGNTIYF. The CDR3 bases are TGCAGCGTTAAAGGGGCGAACGGAAACACCATATATTTT.

This rearrangement joins TRBV29-1 to TRBJ1-1; no clear D. This CDR3 is built from 11 residues. Trimming removed 3 bases from V and 4 bases from J, with 6 bases in between. Germline assignment: CDR1 SQVTM and CDR2 ANQGSEA. The CDR3 here is CSVDPGTEAFF. The CDR3 nucleotides are TGCAGCGTTGACCCAGGCACTGAAGCTTTCTTT.

The chain combines TRBV20-1 with TRBJ1-4; D ambiguous. This CDR3 region has 13 residues. CDR1 is DFQATT, CDR2 SNEGSKA, per germline (reference sequence). Trimming cost V 0 bases and J 7 bases, with 9 bases left between them. The CDR3: CSARDRRSEKLFF. The CDR3 region has the DNA TGCAGTGCTAGAGATAGGAGGAGTGAAAAACTGTTTTTT.

In its sample, this clonotype was seen once. This chain connects TRBV29-1 to TRBJ2-7; TRBD1 might be the D (5 bases). The CDR3 runs 16 residues. Germline V gene lookup returns CDR1 SQVTM and CDR2 ANQGSEA. The germline V and J ends were trimmed by 5 bases and 0 bases, with 20 bases remaining between them. CDR3 sequence reads: CSVRSDRPTSSYEQYF. The DNA of the CDR3 is TGCAGCGTTAGATCTGACAGACCGACGAGCTCCTACGAGCAGTACTTC.

This sequence joins TRBV15 and TRBJ1-5; unclear D gene. In germline, CDR1 is LNHNV, CDR2 YYDKDF (reference sequence). CDR3 length: 14 residues. V lost 5 bases, J lost 4 bases, and 12 bases lay in between. CDR3 loop: CATSAGLRNQPQHF. Written as DNA, the CDR3 is TGTGCCACCAGCGCCGGATTGAGGAATCAGCCCCAGCATTTT. Based on the CDR3 plus reference TRBV15 and TRBJ1-5, the full variable domain is DAMVIQNPRYQVTQFGKPVTLSCSQTLNHNVMYWYQQKSSQAPKLLFHYYDKDFNNEADTPDNFQSRRPNTSFCFLDIRSPGLGDTAMYLCATSAGLRNQPQHFGDGTRLSIL.

CDR3 in DNA: TGTGCCAGCAGCCAAGTGGGGATCCCCTCCTACGAGCAGTACTTC. This sequence encodes CASSQVGIPSYEQYF. The chain combines TRBV4-2 with TRBJ2-7; D gene unclear. The length of the CDR3 is 15 residues. Deletions cut 1 base from V and 0 bases from J, with 10 bases between. Germline assignment: CDR1 LGHNA and CDR2 YNFKEQ.

The chain has TRBV12-3 or TRBV12-4 and TRBJ2-4, with a tentative D call TRBD2 (5 bases). V gave up 4 bases and J gave up 1 base, with 11 bases separating them. The CDR3 totals 15 residues. As DNA, the CDR3 is TGTGCCAGCAGTTATCGGGGTGGTGCCAAAAACATTCAGTACTTC. Amino acids: CASSYRGGAKNIQYF.

This sequence joins TRBV7-9 and TRBJ2-5, with unresolved D. The CDR3 has 11 residues. The ends were cut back, 6 bases at V and 7 bases at J, with 9 bases in the middle. CDR1 is SEHNR and CDR2 is FQNEAQ in the germline V gene (reference sequence). CDR3 protein: CASSPTGTQYF. For the CDR3, the DNA is TGTGCCAGCAGTCCCACGGGGACCCAGTACTTC.

The genes are TRBV12-3 or TRBV12-4 and TRBJ1-5, with unresolved D. V was cut by 8 bases and J by 4 bases, with 12 bases left in between. The CDR3 is 13 residues long. CDR3 protein: CASSPVGNQPQHF. CDR3 nucleotide sequence: TGTGCCAGCTCTCCCGTCGGGAATCAGCCCCAGCATTTT.

This clonotype was seen once. V is TRBV7-9 and J is TRBJ2-1; D is perhaps TRBD1 (5 bases). This CDR3 contains 15 residues. Looked up from germline, CDR1 is SEHNR and CDR2 is FQNEAQ (reference sequence). V gave up 1 base and J gave up 6 bases, with 13 bases separating them. CDR3 sequence (DNA): TGTGCCAGCAGCTTAGGAGCCCAGGGTAGCAATGAGCAGTTCTTC. Encoded protein: CASSLGAQGSNEQFF. The whole variable domain, remainder taken from reference TRBV7-9 and TRBJ2-1, is DTGVSQNPRHKITKRGQNVTFRCDPISEHNRLYWYRQTLGQGPEFLTYFQNEAQLEKSRLLSDRFSAERPKGSFSTLEIQRTEQGDSAMYLCASSLGAQGSNEQFFGPGTRLTVL.

The chain employs TRBV12-3 or TRBV12-4 and TRBJ2-1; no clear D. Trimming shortened V by 7 bases and J by 1 base, and 11 bases separated the two germline ends. The CDR3 consists of 14 residues. The CDR3 is CASTPLGSYNEQFF. The CDR3 DNA sequence: TGTGCCAGCACCCCGTTGGGTTCCTACAATGAGCAGTTCTTC.

This clonotype appeared a single time. The chain recombines TRBV20-1 with TRBJ2-5; D gene ambiguous. The germline V and J ends were trimmed by 5 bases and 2 bases, with 18 bases remaining between them. The CDR3 length is 15 residues. CDR1 is DFQATT, CDR2 SNEGSKA, per germline (reference sequence). The CDR3 is CSAYRFLRGQETQYF. CDR3 sequence (DNA): TGCAGTGCTTATAGATTTTTACGAGGTCAAGAGACCCAGTACTTC.

The rearrangement links TRBV5-1 to TRBJ1-2; a weak D match, TRBD1 (5 bases). The germline V and J ends were trimmed by 4 bases and 9 bases, with 22 bases remaining between them. The germline CDR1 and CDR2 sequences are SGHRS and YFSETQ. The CDR3 is made up of 15 amino acids. In nucleotides, the CDR3 is TGCGCCAGCAGCCCCGGCGACTTGGGGGAGGTGTGCTACACCTTC. Protein: CASSPGDLGEVCYTF. The full variable domain, in which reference TRBV5-1 and TRBJ1-2 provide the parts outside the CDR3, is KAGVTQTPRYLIKTRGQQVTLSCSPISGHRSVSWYQQTPGQGLQFLFEYFSETQRNKGNFPGRFSGRQFSNSRSEMNVSTLELGDSALYLCASSPGDLGEVCYTFGSGTRLTVV.

V is TRBV29-1 and J is TRBJ2-7; 9 bases agree with TRBD1. The CDR3 has 14 amino acids. Germline V CDR1 and CDR2: SQVTM, ANQGSEA. J was trimmed by 5 bases and V by 7 bases; bases with no gene match: 12. The CDR3 region has the DNA TGCAGCGCCCAGGGACAGGGAGTCGGGCACGAGCAGTACTTC. As protein: CSAQGQGVGHEQYF.

This clonotype was seen more than once but under ten times. J is TRBJ2-2 and V is TRBV7-7; 7 bases are a match to TRBD1. The germline gives CDR1 SSHAT, CDR2 FNYEAQ (reference sequence). This CDR3 region has 13 residues. V shed 4 bases and J 5 bases; nucleotides not matched to a gene: 1. The CDR3 DNA sequence: TGTGCCAGCAGCTGGGACAGTACCGGGGAGCTGTTTTTT. It yields the protein CASSWDSTGELFF.

The J gene is TRBJ1-1, the V gene TRBV4-2; D call uncertain. Germline CDR1 is LGHNA and CDR2 is YNFKEQ. This CDR3 region has 13 residues. Trimming left V 0 bases short and J 5 bases short, with 7 bases between. CDR3 bases: TGTGCCAGCAGCCAAGATTGGGGTACTGAAGCTTTCTTT. Protein product: CASSQDWGTEAFF.

The V gene is TRBV4-3, the J gene TRBJ1-2; D remains ambiguous. CDR1 is LGHNA, CDR2 YSLEER, per germline. Trimming left V 0 bases short and J 6 bases short, with 11 bases between. The CDR3 spans 14 residues. The CDR3 DNA sequence: TGCGCCAGCAGCCAAGAGGTGCGAGGGAATGGCTACACCTTC. Its protein is CASSQEVRGNGYTF.

The rearrangement links TRBV20-1 to TRBJ1-1; D might be TRBD1 (6 bases). V dropped 0 bases and J dropped 10 bases, with 12 bases sitting between them. The CDR3 has 12 residues. Germline V gene sequence: CDR1 DFQATT, CDR2 SNEGSKA (reference sequence). The DNA for the CDR3 is TGCAGTGCTAGAGATCCACAGGGACGAGCTTTCTTT. Protein sequence: CSARDPQGRAFF.

This chain connects TRBV12-3 or TRBV12-4 to TRBJ2-3; D uncertain. V shed 6 bases and J shed 4 bases, with 8 bases lying between them. This CDR3 has 12 residues. The CDR3 protein is CASRSGSDTQYF. The DNA for the CDR3 is TGTGCCAGCAGATCCGGGTCAGATACGCAGTATTTT.

The chain is built from TRBV6-5 and TRBJ2-3; D may be TRBD2 (5 bases). Trimming removed 2 bases at V and 3 bases at J, with 6 bases between. Germline loops: CDR1 MNHEY, CDR2 SVGAGI. CDR3 length: 13 amino acids. CDR3 in DNA: TGTGCCAGCAGTTACCCGGGGACAGATACGCAGTATTTT. This gives the protein CASSYPGTDTQYF.

This chain uses TRBV29-1 with TRBJ2-7; TRBD1 matches at 9 bases. The CDR3 loop spans 14 amino acids. Germline values: CDR1 SQVTM, CDR2 ANQGSEA. V shed 5 bases, J shed 2 bases, and the junction held 7 bases outside the gene matches. The CDR3 bases are TGCAGCGTTCTTCTAAGACAGGGGGCCTACGAGCAGTACTTC. The encoded protein is CSVLLRQGAYEQYF.